This TCR beta chain was sequenced for a study of regulatory T cells in long-lasting Graves disease. Broader study findings: Among persistent patients, a larger number of public clonotypes were shared (about 3,000) than among newly diagnosed patients (approximately 970).

CDR1 and CDR2 from the germline V gene are KGHSH and LQKENI. The CDR3 consists of 15 residues. iRepertoire HTBI primers and Arm-PCR of CDR3 regions built TCR beta libraries. Each CDR3 protein is one row after TCRdb ran MiXCR on the multiplex PCR reads. The table shows under 450,000 distinct CDR3 sequences, with about an eighth occurring only once. The time point is: newly diagnosed GD, antithyroid drugs for less than 3 months. From RNA extracted from PBMCs, the TCR library was made. An endocrinology department located in Xi'an, China, was where the patients came from. Turning to this clonotype: The antigen is not known. One end of the junction is discordant with germline, which a read error may explain.

The same specimen was also included in a second study, on T cells in Graves' hyperthyroidism and ophthalmopathy. As that report states: Separation of ophthalmopathy from stable hyperthyroidism was achieved by a 13 V-J model.

Sample: peripheral blood mononuclear cells (PBMCs), taken at new diagnosis, from a patient treated with antithyroid drugs. V is TRBV18 and J is TRBJ2-1, with 8 bases that match TRBD1. The clonotype comes from a woman aged 18-29 years with Graves disease. Written as DNA, the CDR3 is TGCGCCAGCTCACCGGACAGGGTCTCCTACAGTGAGCAGTTCTTC. Translation gives CASSPDRVSYSEQFF.